This entry describes one TCR beta chain. The antigen it recognizes is unknown. Per-base quality was not reported, and no clone a single base away is much larger than it. Inclusive of the bounding cysteine and phenylalanine, the CDR3 is 15 residues long. Here the CDR3 DNA is all that survives: 45 bases in frame from base 1. Germline trimming: 4 bases from V, 3 bases from J; junction bases outside gene matches: 7. For CDR1 and CDR2, the germline V gene lists SGHRS and YFSETQ. The data stem from a study of metastatic and nonmetastatic thyroid tumors (dated by TCRdb to the early 2020s). Regarding the complete study: Repertoires were compared across peripheral blood and tumor or nodule tissue samples from malignant and benign thyroid patients. Results the study describes overall, beyond this receptor: TCR beta diversity was reported as significantly higher in malignant tumors than in benign nodules, in both blood and tumor samples.

Before undergoing thyroid surgery, none of the patients had been given any kind of treatment. The study retrospectively analysed patient clinical samples collected from about 2011 to 2018 using T-cell receptor beta sequencing. Library method: PCR. This sample was sequenced with an Illumina HiSeq 4000. High-throughput sequencing was used to profile the TCR beta-chain CDR3 region of every patient. Under the source paper's analysis protocol: The researchers built a classifier to tell apart papillary thyroid cancer patients with distant metastasis, based on CDR3 differences among clinicopathological groups. To measure repertoire diversity the researchers used the Shannon index, while the Morisita-Horn index served to gauge how similar the tumor and blood repertoires were. Starting from the raw public reads, TCRdb applied fastp trimming at Q25, assembled clones with MiXCR and retained in-frame beta chains. These V and J calls rely on TCRdb rather than the paper's analysis. This sample has 30,000 to 35,000 clones in its table, and roughly 35% of those were observed once. The ten largest clones take up approximately 24% of the sample.

The TCR originated in a female donor with papillary thyroid cancer or a benign thyroid nodule (not recorded which). Some clones in this sample may be carry-over from other donors' samples. Specimen: tumor tissue. Rearrangement joined TRBV5-1 to TRBJ2-1; 7 central bases correspond to TRBD1. The CDR3 reads CASSQGQVNYNEQFF. Here is the DNA: TGCGCCAGCAGCCAAGGACAGGTAAACTACAATGAGCAGTTCTTC.